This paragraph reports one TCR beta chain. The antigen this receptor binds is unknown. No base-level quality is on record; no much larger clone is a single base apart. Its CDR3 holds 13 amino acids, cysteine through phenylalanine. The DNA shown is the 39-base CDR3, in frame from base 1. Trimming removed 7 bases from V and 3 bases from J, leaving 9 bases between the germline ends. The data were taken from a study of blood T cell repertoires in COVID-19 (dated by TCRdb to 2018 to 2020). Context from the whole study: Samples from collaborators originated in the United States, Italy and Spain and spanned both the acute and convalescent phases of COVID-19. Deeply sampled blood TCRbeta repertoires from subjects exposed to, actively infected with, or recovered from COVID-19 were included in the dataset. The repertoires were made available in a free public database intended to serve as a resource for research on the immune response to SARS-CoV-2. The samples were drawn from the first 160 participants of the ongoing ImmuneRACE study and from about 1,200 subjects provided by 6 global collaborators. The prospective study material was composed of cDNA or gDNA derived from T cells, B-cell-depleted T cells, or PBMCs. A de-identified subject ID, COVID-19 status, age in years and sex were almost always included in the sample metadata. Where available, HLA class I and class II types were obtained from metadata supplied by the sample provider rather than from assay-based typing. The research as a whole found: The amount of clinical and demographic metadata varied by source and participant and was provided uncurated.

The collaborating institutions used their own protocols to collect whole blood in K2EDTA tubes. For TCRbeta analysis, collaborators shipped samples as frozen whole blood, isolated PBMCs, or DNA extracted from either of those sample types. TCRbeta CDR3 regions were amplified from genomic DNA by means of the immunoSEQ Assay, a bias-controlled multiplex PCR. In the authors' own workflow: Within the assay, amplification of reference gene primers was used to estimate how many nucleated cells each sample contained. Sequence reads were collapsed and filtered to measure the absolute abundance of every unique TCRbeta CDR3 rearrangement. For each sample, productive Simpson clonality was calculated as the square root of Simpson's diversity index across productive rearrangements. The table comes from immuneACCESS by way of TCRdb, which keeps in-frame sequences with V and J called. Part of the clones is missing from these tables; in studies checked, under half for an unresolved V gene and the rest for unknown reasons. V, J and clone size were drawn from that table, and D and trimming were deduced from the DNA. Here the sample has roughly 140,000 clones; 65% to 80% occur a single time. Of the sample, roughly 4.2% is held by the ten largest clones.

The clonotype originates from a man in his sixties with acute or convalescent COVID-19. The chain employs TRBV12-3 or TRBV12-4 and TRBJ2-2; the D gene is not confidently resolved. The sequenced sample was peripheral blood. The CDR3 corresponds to CASNPRDTGELFF. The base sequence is TGTGCCAGCAATCCCCGGGACACCGGGGAGCTGTTTTTT.